The clone carrying this T cell receptor (beta chain) was observed a few times. The data derive from a study of blood T cell repertoires in COVID-19. In the study's own analysis: Amplified reference gene primers provided the basis for estimating nucleated cell counts. Libraries were prepared by immunoSEQ multiplex PCR; TCRdb keeps only in-frame clonotypes and omits some of them. The V and J calls and the clone size are those of that table, but D and trimming were determined from the DNA. Counted here are a few hundred thousand clones, 89% occurring once; the ten biggest clones make up approximately 12%. The CDR3 totals 19 residues. Unmatched junction bases numbered 8, after V lost 0 bases and J lost 1 base. Looked up from germline, CDR1 is SGDLS and CDR2 is YYNGEE.

Sequencing was carried out using peripheral blood. The TCR originated in a woman aged 55-70 years with acute or convalescent COVID-19. The rearrangement joins TRBV9 to TRBJ2-2; 11 bases are a match to TRBD2. This CDR3 reads CASSVDGSGRARNTGELFF. The CDR3 region has the DNA TGTGCCAGCAGCGTAGACGGTAGCGGGAGGGCCAGGAACACCGGGGAGCTGTTTTTT.